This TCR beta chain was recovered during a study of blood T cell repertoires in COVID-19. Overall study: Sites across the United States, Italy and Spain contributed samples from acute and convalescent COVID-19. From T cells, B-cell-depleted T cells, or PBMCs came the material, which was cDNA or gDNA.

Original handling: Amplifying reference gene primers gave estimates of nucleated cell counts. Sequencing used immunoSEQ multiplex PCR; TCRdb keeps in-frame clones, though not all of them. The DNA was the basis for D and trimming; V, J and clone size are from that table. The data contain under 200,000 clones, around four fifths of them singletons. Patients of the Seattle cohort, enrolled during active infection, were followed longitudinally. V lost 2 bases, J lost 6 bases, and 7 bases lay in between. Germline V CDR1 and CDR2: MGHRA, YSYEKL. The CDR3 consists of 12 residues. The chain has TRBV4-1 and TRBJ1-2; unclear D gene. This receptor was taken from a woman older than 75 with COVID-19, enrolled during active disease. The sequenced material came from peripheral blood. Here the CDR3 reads CASSQIGDGYTF. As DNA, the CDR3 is TGCGCCAGCAGCCAAATAGGAGATGGCTACACCTTC.